The 10 T cell receptor beta chains below all came from one sample that was sequenced in a study of T-cell reconstitution after alpha-beta-depleted transplantation in children. A TCRbeta library incorporating unique molecular identifiers was prepared. TCRdb processed the PCR reads anew with MiXCR; each CDR3 protein has one entry. The sample has roughly 300,000 distinct CDR3 sequences, around 10% seen once. This specimen was peripheral blood, taken 180 days after TCRalphabeta/CD19-depleted stem cell transplant. Receptor source: a male patient aged 2-15 years who had a stem cell transplant for chronic granulomatous disease, so the T cells may come from the graft donor.

In this sample, this clonotype turned up many times. The chain combines TRBV5-6 with TRBJ2-5; the match to TRBD1 covers 7 bases. CDR1 and CDR2 (germline): SGHDT, YYEEEE. CDR3 length: 16 amino acids. Trimming cost V 4 bases and J 1 base; bases outside gene matches: 10. Here the CDR3 reads CASSLNQGDIQETQYF. CDR3 nucleotides: TGTGCCAGCAGCCTTAATCAGGGGGATATCCAAGAGACCCAGTACTTC.

This clonotype was recorded at least ten times. The V call is TRBV15, the J call TRBJ2-7; 7 bases fit TRBD2. The germline CDR1 and CDR2 sequences are LNHNV and YYDKDF (reference sequence). This CDR3 is 15 amino acids long. The V gene end was trimmed by 0 bases and the J gene end by 4 bases; junction bases not matched to a gene: 6. The CDR3 region has the DNA TGTGCCACCAGCAGAGATTTGCGGGAGTTTTACGAGCAGTACTTC. It encodes CATSRDLREFYEQYF.

This clonotype was counted once. A read error may be the cause here, since a much bigger clone is one base away. The V gene is TRBV4-3, the J gene TRBJ2-1, with 7 bases lining up with TRBD1. The germline gives CDR1 LGHNA, CDR2 YSLEER. The CDR3 spans 14 residues. The CDR3 loop reads CASSQQGVGGQQLF. Written as DNA, the CDR3 is TGCGCCAGCAGCCAACAGGGGGTGGGCGGGCAGCAGCTCTTC.

This rearrangement joins TRBV4-1 to TRBJ2-6, with D possibly being TRBD2 (6 bases). This CDR3 is 17 amino acids long. Germline CDR1 MGHRA, CDR2 YSYEKL. Trimming took 4 bases from V and 0 from J, leaving 13 bases between them. The CDR3 DNA follows: TGCGCCAGCAGCCGAGAGGAGGGGAGCTCTGGGGCCAACGTCCTGACTTTC. Translating gives CASSREEGSSGANVLTF.

This clonotype was recorded at least ten times. The chain is built from TRBV27 and TRBJ2-7; either TRBD1 or TRBD2 may fit D (5 bases each). The CDR3 has 13 amino acids. Trimming took 0 bases from V and 4 from J, leaving 7 bases between them. Germline V lookup: CDR1 MNHEY, CDR2 SMNVEV (reference sequence). CDR3 protein: CASSLSGAYEQYF. The CDR3 region has the DNA TGTGCCAGCAGTTTATCCGGGGCGTACGAGCAGTACTTC.

Many counts were recorded for this clonotype. This rearrangement joins TRBV12-3 or TRBV12-4 to TRBJ2-2, with D unclear. The CDR3 runs 14 residues. V lost 1 base to trimming and J lost 4 bases, with 7 bases between them. CDR3 DNA sequence: TGTGCCAGCAGTTTAGTACGAAGCACCGGGGAGCTGTTTTTT. Translating it yields CASSLVRSTGELFF.

This clonotype appeared many times. This chain uses TRBV5-1 with TRBJ1-5; a weak D match, TRBD1 (5 bases). The V gene's germline CDR1 is SGHRS and CDR2 YFSETQ. The CDR3 consists of 15 residues. The V end lost 4 bases, the J end lost 6 bases, and 17 bases lay between the germline ends. CDR3 sequence: CASSNGVGGTQPQHF. The DNA of the CDR3 is TGCGCCAGCAGCAATGGCGTAGGAGGGACTCAGCCCCAGCATTTT. Using reference TRBV5-1 and TRBJ1-5 for the parts outside the CDR3, the full variable domain is KAGVTQTPRYLIKTRGQQVTLSCSPISGHRSVSWYQQTPGQGLQFLFEYFSETQRNKGNFPGRFSGRQFSNSRSEMNVSTLELGDSALYLCASSNGVGGTQPQHFGDGTRLSIL.

This clonotype occurred many times. V usage is TRBV7-9 and J usage is TRBJ2-3; D not resolved. The CDR3 is made up of 12 amino acids. Looked up from germline, CDR1 is SEHNR and CDR2 is FQNEAQ (reference sequence). Trimming took off 3 bases at V and 6 bases at J, with 7 bases between the two ends. CDR3 coding DNA: TGTGCCAGCAGCTTTTCTATGGATACGCAGTATTTT. Translating it yields CASSFSMDTQYF.

This clonotype was counted ten times or more. The chain couples TRBV20-1 to TRBJ1-1; TRBD1 matches at 7 bases. V gave up 1 base and J gave up 3 bases; unmatched junction bases: 14. CDR3 size: 17 residues. Germline-derived CDR1 and CDR2 are DFQATT and SNEGSKA (reference sequence). This chain's CDR3 is CSARVPRQGLWYTEAFF. The CDR3 DNA reads as TGCAGTGCTAGAGTCCCGCGACAGGGTTTATGGTACACTGAAGCTTTCTTT.

This clonotype showed up many times. The chain recombines TRBV27 with TRBJ2-5; D gene unclear. From germline, CDR1 is MNHEY and CDR2 SMNVEV (reference sequence). The CDR3 is 14 residues long. Trimming left V 0 bases short and J 5 bases short, with 10 bases between. CDR3 nucleotides: TGTGCCAGCAGTTTATCCCCGCTCTCGGAGACCCAGTACTTC. It specifies CASSLSPLSETQYF.